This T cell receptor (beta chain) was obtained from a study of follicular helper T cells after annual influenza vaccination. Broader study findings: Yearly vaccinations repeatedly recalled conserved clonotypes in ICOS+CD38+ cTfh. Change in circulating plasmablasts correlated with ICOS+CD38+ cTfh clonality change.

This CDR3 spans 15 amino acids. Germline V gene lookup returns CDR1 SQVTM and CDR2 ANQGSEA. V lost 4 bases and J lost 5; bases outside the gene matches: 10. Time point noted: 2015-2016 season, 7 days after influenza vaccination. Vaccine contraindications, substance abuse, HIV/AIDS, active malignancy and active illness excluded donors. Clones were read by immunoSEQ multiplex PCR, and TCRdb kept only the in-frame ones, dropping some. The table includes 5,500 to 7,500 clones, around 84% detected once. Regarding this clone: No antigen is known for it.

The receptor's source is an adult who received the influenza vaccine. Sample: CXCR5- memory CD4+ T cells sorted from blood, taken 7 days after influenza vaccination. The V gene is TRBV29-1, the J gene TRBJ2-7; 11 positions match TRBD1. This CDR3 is CSVGDPWTGGNEQYF. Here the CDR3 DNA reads TGCAGCGTTGGAGACCCCTGGACAGGGGGCAACGAGCAGTACTTC.